This T cell receptor (beta chain) appears in the sequencing data of a study of regulatory T cells in long-lasting Graves disease. On this clonotype: What it binds is not known.

V lost 5 bases, J lost 6 bases, and 11 bases stayed unmatched. The CDR3 totals 16 residues. Through Arm-PCR of CDR3 regions and iRepertoire HTBI primers, TCR beta libraries were built. TCRdb re-called the multiplex PCR reads through MiXCR, storing one row per CDR3 protein. The sample yields about 220,000 distinct CDR3 sequences, approximately 20% seen once. Whole-study findings and limits: In persistent patients, shared public clonotypes (about 2,800) outnumbered those in new patients (approximately 940). TRBV28, TRBJ1-2 and TRBJ2-5 emerged as the favored segments in persistent disease.

Time point here: newly diagnosed GD, antithyroid drugs for less than 3 months. Isolated PBMC RNA provided the starting material for the TCR library. With EDTA tubes as the receptacles, around 10 milliliters of peripheral blood were drawn. The rearrangement links TRBV12-3 or TRBV12-4 to TRBJ2-7, with 12 bases that match TRBD2. This material consisted of peripheral blood mononuclear cells (PBMCs), taken at new diagnosis, from a patient treated with antithyroid drugs. The TCR originated in a female donor with Graves disease. The CDR3 sequence is CASSVLAGGSGGEQYF. In nucleotides, the CDR3 is TGTGCCAGCAGTGTTCTAGCGGGAGGGTCCGGGGGCGAGCAGTACTTC.